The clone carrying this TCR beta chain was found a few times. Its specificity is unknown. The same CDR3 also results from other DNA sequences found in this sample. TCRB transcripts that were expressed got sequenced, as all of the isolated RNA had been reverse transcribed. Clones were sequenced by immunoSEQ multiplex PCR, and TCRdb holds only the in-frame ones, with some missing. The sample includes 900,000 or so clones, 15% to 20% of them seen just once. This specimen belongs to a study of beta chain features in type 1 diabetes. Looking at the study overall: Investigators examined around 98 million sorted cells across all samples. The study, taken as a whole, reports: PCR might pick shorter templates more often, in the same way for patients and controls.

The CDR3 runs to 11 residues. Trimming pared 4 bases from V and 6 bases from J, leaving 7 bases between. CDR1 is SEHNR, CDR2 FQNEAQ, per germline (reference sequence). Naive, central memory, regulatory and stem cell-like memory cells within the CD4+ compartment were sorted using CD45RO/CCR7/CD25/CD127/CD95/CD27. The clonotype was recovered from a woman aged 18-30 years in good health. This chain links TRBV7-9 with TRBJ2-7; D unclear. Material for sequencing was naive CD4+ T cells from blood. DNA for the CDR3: TGTGCCAGCAGCTCCGCGGTCGAGCAGTACTTC. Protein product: CASSSAVEQYF.